Shown below are 6 T cell receptor beta chains from a single sample sequenced in a study of cytomegalovirus exposure and HLA in healthy donors. Amplification used 60 Vbeta primers and 13 Jbeta primers. Only in-frame clones appear in the TCRdb table, and some are missing; sequencing was by immunoSEQ multiplex PCR. The data contain approximately 190,000 clones, approximately 80% of them singletons. Specimen: PBMCs. The source of these receptors is a man aged 35-49 years in good health and CMV-seropositive.

The chain couples TRBV11-3 to TRBJ2-2; 8 bases fit TRBD2. Germline lookup yields CDR1 SGHNT and CDR2 YENEEA. There are 17 residues in the CDR3. After removal of 1 base from V and 6 bases from J, the junction contained 10 bases not matched to a gene. CDR3 sequence reads: CASSLGSGTRGAGELFF. The DNA for the CDR3 is TGTGCCAGCAGCTTAGGATCCGGGACTAGGGGGGCCGGGGAGCTGTTTTTT.

This clone was detected only a few times. The V and J genes are TRBV27 and TRBJ2-5; maybe TRBD2 (6 bases). Trimming cost V 8 bases and J 2 bases, with 12 bases left between them. Germline CDR1 is MNHEY and CDR2 is SMNVEV (reference sequence). The CDR3 sequence is 13 residues long. For the CDR3, the DNA is TGTGCCAGCTCTGGGGGAGGACAAGAGACCCAGTACTTC. As protein: CASSGGGQETQYF.

The table lists this clone with a few counts. J is TRBJ2-3 and V is TRBV5-4; TRBD1 is a possible D gene (5 bases). With 3 bases removed from V and 2 bases from J, the gap between germline ends came to 7 bases. Germline V gene lookup returns CDR1 SGHNT and CDR2 YYREEE (reference sequence). The CDR3 length is 13 residues. CDR3 nucleotide sequence: TGTGCCAGCAGCTCGGACACCACAGATACGCAGTATTTT. It translates to CASSSDTTDTQYF.

Only a few counts were recorded for this clone. The V gene is TRBV6-5, the J gene TRBJ2-7; D may be TRBD1 (6 bases). Per germline, CDR1 MNHEY and CDR2 SVGAGI. The CDR3 covers 14 residues. Trimming cost V 6 bases and J 3 bases, with 15 bases left between them. The CDR3 coding sequence is TGTGCCAGCAGGCCACAGGGTACGGTCTACGAGCAGTACTTC. Protein sequence: CASRPQGTVYEQYF.

The chain employs TRBV11-2 and TRBJ2-1; 7 bases are a match to TRBD1. The CDR3 runs 15 residues. The germline V gene has CDR1 SGHAT and CDR2 FQNNGV. Losses at the gene ends were 4 bases for V and 4 bases for J; bases not matched to a gene: 7. DNA for the CDR3: TGTGCCAGCAGCTCCCAGTGGGGACAGTACAATGAGCAGTTCTTC. Translation gives CASSSQWGQYNEQFF.

The chain combines TRBV10-3 with TRBJ1-4; 10 nucleotides match TRBD1. With 4 bases clipped from V and 8 bases from J, the junction kept 7 bases outside the gene matches. This CDR3 contains 15 residues. Germline CDR1 reads ENHRY; CDR2 reads SYGVKD. CDR3 in amino acids: CAISVTGQGQEKLFF. The CDR3 bases are TGTGCCATCAGTGTTACGGGACAGGGGCAGGAAAAACTGTTTTTT.